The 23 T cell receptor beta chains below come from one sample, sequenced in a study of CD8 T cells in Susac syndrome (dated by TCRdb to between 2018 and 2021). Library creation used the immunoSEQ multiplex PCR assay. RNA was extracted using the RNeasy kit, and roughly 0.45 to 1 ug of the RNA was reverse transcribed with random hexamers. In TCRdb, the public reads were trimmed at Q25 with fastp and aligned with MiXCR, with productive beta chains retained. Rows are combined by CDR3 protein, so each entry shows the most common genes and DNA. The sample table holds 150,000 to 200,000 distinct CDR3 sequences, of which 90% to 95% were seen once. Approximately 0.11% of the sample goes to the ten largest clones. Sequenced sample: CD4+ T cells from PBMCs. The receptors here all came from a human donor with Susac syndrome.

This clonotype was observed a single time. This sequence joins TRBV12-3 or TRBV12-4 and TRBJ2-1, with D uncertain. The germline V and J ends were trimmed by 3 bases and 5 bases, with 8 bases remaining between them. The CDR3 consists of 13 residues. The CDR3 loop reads CASSFAGNNEQFF. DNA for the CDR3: TGTGCCAGCAGTTTTGCTGGAAACAATGAGCAGTTCTTC.

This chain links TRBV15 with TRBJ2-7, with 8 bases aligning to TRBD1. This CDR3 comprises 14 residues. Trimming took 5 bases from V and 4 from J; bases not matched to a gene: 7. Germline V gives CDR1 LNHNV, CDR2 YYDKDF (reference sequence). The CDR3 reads CATSSPDRVYEQYF. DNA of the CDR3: TGTGCCACCAGCTCCCCGGACAGGGTTTACGAGCAGTACTTC.

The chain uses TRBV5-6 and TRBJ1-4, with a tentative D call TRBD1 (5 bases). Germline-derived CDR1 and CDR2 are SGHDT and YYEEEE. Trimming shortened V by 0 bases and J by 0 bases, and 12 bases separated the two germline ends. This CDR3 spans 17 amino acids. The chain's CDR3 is CASSLAGEGATNEKLFF. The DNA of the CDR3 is TGTGCCAGCAGCTTGGCCGGTGAAGGGGCAACTAATGAAAAACTGTTTTTT. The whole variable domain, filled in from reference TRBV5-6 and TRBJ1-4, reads DAGVTQSPTHLIKTRGQQVTLRCSPKSGHDTVSWYQQALGQGPQFIFQYYEEEERQRGNFPDRFSGHQFPNYSSELNVNALLLGDSALYLCASSLAGEGATNEKLFFGSGTQLSVL.

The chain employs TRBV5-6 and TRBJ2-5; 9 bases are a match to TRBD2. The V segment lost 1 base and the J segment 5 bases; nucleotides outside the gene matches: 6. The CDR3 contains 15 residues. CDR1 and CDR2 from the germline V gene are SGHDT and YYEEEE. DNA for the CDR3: TGTGCCAGCAGCTTGTTTTGGACTAGCGAGGAGACCCAGTACTTC. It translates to CASSLFWTSEETQYF.

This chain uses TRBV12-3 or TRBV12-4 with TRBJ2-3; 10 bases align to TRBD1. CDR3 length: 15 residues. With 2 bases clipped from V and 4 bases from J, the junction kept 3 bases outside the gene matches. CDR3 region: CASSLWTGGPDTQYF. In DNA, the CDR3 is TGTGCCAGCAGTTTATGGACAGGGGGGCCAGATACGCAGTATTTT.

The CDR3 spells CASTTGVDEKLFF. CDR3 DNA sequence: TGTGCCAGCACGACAGGGGTGGATGAAAAACTGTTTTTT. This rearrangement joins TRBV2 to TRBJ1-4, with 8 nucleotides matching TRBD1. The V segment lost 7 bases and the J segment 6 bases; nucleotides outside the gene matches: 4. Germline CDR1 SNHLY, CDR2 FYNNEI. The CDR3 is 13 residues long.

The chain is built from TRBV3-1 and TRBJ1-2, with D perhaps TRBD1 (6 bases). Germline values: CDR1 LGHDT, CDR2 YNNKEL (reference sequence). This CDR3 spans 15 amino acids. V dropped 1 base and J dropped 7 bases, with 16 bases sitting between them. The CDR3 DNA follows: TGTGCCAGCAGCCAAGGTGGACAGCCGGGGAGTGGCTACACCTTC. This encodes CASSQGGQPGSGYTF.

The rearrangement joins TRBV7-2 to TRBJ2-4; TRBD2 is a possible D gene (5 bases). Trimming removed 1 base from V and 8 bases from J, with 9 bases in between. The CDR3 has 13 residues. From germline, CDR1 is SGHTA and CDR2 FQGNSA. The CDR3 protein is CASSLVSGDIQYF. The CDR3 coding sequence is TGTGCCAGCAGCTTAGTTTCCGGGGACATTCAGTACTTC. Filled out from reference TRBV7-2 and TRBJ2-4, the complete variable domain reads GAGVSQSPSNKVTEKGKDVELRCDPISGHTALYWYRQSLGQGLEFLIYFQGNSAPDKSGLPSDRFSAERTGGSVSTLTIQRTQQEDSAVYLCASSLVSGDIQYFGAGTRLSVL.

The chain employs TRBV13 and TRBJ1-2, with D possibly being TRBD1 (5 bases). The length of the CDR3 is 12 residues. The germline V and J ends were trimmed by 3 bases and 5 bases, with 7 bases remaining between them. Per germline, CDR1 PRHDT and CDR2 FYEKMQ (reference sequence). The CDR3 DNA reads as TGTGCCAGCAGCTTCGACAGTTATGGCTACACCTTC. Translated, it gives CASSFDSYGYTF.

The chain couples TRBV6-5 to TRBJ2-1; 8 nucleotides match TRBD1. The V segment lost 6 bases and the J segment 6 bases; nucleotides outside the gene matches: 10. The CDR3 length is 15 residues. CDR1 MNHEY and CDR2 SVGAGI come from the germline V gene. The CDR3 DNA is TGTGCCAGCAGCCGCACAGGGGGAGGCCCCAATGAGCAGTTCTTC. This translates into CASSRTGGGPNEQFF.

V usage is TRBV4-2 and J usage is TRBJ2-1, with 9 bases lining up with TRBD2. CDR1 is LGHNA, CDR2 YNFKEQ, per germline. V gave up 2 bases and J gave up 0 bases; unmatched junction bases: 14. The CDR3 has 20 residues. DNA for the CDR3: TGTGCCAGCAGCCAACGAGCCGACTCTAGCGGGGCAAGCTCCTACAATGAGCAGTTCTTC. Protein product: CASSQRADSSGASSYNEQFF.

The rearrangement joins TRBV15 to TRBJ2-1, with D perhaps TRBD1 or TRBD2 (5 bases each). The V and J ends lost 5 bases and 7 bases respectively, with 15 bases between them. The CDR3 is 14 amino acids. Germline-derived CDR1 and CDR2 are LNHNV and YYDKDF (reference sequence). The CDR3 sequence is CATSRDGRGNEQFF. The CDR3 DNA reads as TGTGCCACCAGCCGGGACGGCCGGGGTAATGAGCAGTTCTTC. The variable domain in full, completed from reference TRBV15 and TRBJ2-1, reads DAMVIQNPRYQVTQFGKPVTLSCSQTLNHNVMYWYQQKSSQAPKLLFHYYDKDFNNEADTPDNFQSRRPNTSFCFLDIRSPGLGDTAMYLCATSRDGRGNEQFFGPGTRLTVL.

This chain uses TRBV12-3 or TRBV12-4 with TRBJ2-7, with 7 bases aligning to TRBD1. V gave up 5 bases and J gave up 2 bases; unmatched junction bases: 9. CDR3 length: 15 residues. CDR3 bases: TGTGCCAGCAGTCACCCCGACAGGGTGCCCTACGAGCAGTACTTC. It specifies CASSHPDRVPYEQYF.

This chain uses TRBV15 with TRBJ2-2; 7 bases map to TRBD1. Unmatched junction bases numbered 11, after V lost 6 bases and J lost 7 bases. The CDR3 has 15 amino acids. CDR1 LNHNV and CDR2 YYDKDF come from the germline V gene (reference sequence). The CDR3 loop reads CATSPQTQGFGELFF. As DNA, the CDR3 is TGTGCCACCAGTCCACAAACACAGGGGTTCGGGGAGCTGTTTTTT.

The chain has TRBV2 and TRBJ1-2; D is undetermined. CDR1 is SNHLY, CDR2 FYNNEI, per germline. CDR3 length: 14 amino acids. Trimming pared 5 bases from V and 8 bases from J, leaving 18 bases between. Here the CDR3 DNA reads TGTGCCAGCAGTATACAGCTAGGTTCCTGGGGCTACACCTTC. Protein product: CASSIQLGSWGYTF.

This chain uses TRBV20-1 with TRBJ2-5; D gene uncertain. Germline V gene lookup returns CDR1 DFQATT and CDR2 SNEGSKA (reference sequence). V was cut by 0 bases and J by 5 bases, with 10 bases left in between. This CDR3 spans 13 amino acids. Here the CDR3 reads CSARERSRETQYF. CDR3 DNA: TGCAGTGCTAGAGAGAGGTCTCGGGAGACCCAGTACTTC.

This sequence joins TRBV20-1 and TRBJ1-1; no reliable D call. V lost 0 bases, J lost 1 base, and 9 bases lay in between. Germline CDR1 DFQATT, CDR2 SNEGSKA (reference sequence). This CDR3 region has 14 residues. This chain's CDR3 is CSAREGSGNTEAFF. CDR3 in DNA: TGCAGTGCTAGAGAAGGTTCTGGGAACACTGAAGCTTTCTTT.

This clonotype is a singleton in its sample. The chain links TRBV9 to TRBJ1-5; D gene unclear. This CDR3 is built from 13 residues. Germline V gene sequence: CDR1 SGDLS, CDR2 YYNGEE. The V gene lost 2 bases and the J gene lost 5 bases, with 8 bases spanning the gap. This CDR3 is CASSVDGYQPQHF. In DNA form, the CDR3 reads TGTGCCAGCAGCGTGGACGGCTATCAGCCCCAGCATTTT.

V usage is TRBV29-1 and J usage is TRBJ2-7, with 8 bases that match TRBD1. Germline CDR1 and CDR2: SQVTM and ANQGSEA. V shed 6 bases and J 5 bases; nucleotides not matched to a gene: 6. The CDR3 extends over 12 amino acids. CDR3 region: CSVESGGHEQYF. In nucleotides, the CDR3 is TGCAGCGTGGAATCAGGGGGCCACGAGCAGTACTTC.

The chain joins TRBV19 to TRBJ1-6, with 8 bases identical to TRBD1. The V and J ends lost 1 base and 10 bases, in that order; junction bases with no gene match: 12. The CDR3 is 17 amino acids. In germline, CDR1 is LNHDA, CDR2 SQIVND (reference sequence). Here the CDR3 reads CASSIGGTGEMRSPLHF. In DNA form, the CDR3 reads TGTGCCAGTAGTATAGGGGGGACAGGCGAAATGAGATCACCCCTCCACTTT. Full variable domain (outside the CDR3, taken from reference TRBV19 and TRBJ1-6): DGGITQSPKYLFRKEGQNVTLSCEQNLNHDAMYWYRQDPGQGLRLIYYSQIVNDFQKGDIAEGYSVSREKKESFPLTVTSAQKNPTAFYLCASSIGGTGEMRSPLHFGNGTRLTVT.

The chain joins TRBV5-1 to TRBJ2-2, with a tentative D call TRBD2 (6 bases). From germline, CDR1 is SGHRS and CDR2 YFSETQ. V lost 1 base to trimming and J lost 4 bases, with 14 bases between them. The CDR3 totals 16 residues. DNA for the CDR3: TGCGCCAGCAGCTTGACCCTCGGGAGACGCACCGGGGAGCTGTTTTTT. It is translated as CASSLTLGRRTGELFF.

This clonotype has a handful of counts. The DNA for the CDR3 is TGTGCCAGCAGTCAACAGGGGGCTAGCACCGGGGAGCTGTTTTTT. Translation gives CASSQQGASTGELFF. The J gene is TRBJ2-2, the V gene TRBV12-3 or TRBV12-4; 9 bases fit TRBD1. V was clipped by 5 bases and J by 4 bases; unmatched bases: 5. The CDR3 is 15 amino acids.

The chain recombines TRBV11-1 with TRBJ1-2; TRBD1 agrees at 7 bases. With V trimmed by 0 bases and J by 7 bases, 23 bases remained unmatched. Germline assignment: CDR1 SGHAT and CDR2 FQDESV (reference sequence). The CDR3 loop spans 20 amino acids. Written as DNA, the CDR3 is TGTGCCAGCAGCTTAGCGAGCCGGGGCGACAGGGATGGAGAATATCGTGGCTACACCTTC. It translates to CASSLASRGDRDGEYRGYTF.